These 18 T cell receptor beta chains originate from one sample sequenced in a study of OX40 agonist ivuxolimab in advanced cancers. Some clones are missing from TCRdb's copy, which holds only in-frame ones; the method was immunoSEQ multiplex PCR. The table has about 62,000 clones, roughly 87% seen once. Specimen: CD4+ or CD8+ T cells sorted from blood, collected in a trial of the OX40 agonist ivuxolimab. All receptors derive from an adult with an advanced solid tumor such as melanoma, head and neck, liver or kidney cancer.

This chain uses TRBV7-9 with TRBJ2-1; 7 bases agree with TRBD2. The V and J ends lost 5 bases and 8 bases, in that order; junction bases with no gene match: 6. The CDR3 runs to 13 residues. CDR1 is SEHNR, CDR2 FQNEAQ, per germline (reference sequence). CDR3 loop: CASSPPGRDEQFF. DNA of the CDR3: TGTGCCAGCAGCCCCCCAGGGAGGGATGAGCAGTTCTTC.

This chain joins TRBV7-2 and TRBJ2-7; 8 positions agree with TRBD2. CDR3 length: 14 amino acids. Germline lookup yields CDR1 SGHTA and CDR2 FQGNSA. J gave up 6 bases and V 3 bases, and 7 bases lay outside the gene matches. CDR3 protein: CASSLTSVLGEQYF. Here the CDR3 DNA reads TGTGCCAGCAGCTTGACTAGCGTGTTGGGCGAGCAGTACTTC.

The chain couples TRBV4-1 to TRBJ1-2; D ambiguous. CDR1 MGHRA and CDR2 YSYEKL come from the germline V gene. Trimming took 3 bases from V and 2 from J, leaving 13 bases between them. This CDR3 spans 15 amino acids. CDR3 coding DNA: TGCGCCAGCAGCCACGATACCCCAGTCAACTATGGCTACACCTTC. Its translation is CASSHDTPVNYGYTF.

The chain combines TRBV7-2 with TRBJ2-7; TRBD2 matches at 10 bases. Germline CDR1 is SGHTA and CDR2 is FQGNSA. V was pared by 4 bases and J by 4 bases, with 7 bases of the junction left unmatched. CDR3 length: 15 amino acids. DNA for the CDR3: TGTGCCAGCAGCTCCCGGACTAGCGGAGATTACGAGCAGTACTTC. This sequence encodes CASSSRTSGDYEQYF.

The chain recombines TRBV15 with TRBJ2-1; TRBD2 matches at 8 bases. The V gene end was trimmed by 0 bases and the J gene end by 3 bases; junction bases not matched to a gene: 7. Looked up from germline, CDR1 is LNHNV and CDR2 is YYDKDF (reference sequence). This CDR3 is 17 amino acids long. CDR3 loop: CATSRDRLARSYNEQFF. As DNA, the CDR3 is TGTGCCACCAGCAGAGACCGACTAGCGAGGAGCTACAATGAGCAGTTCTTC.

DNA for the CDR3: TGTGCCAGCAGCTCCGAGGGGGGGACAGGCTACGAGCAGTACTTC. This codes for CASSSEGGTGYEQYF. This chain joins TRBV11-2 and TRBJ2-7, with D possibly TRBD1 on 8 matching bases. The CDR3 spans 15 residues. Trimming took 4 bases from V and 3 from J, leaving 16 bases between them. Germline V gene data show CDR1 as SGHAT and CDR2 as FQNNGV.

Comment on this clone: At the DNA level, this CDR3 is encoded by other sequences in the same sample as well. This chain joins TRBV18 and TRBJ2-3, with 7 bases identical to TRBD2. Per the germline V gene, CDR1 is KGHSH and CDR2 is LQKENI. Trimming removed 3 bases from V and 4 bases from J; junction bases left unmatched: 4. The CDR3 is 14 residues long. The CDR3 reads CASSPLGGSDTQYF. CDR3 nucleotide sequence: TGTGCCAGCTCACCCCTGGGAGGGTCAGATACGCAGTATTTT.

This clone was picked up one time. This chain uses TRBV6-5 with TRBJ1-1; 7 bases are shared with TRBD1. CDR3 length equals 14 residues. The ends lost 2 bases at V and 3 bases at J; junction bases unmatched: 3. The germline gives CDR1 MNHEY, CDR2 SVGAGI. CDR3: CASSYHQGDTEAFF. The CDR3 DNA sequence: TGTGCCAGCAGTTACCACCAGGGGGACACTGAAGCTTTCTTT.

V gene TRBV19 combines with J gene TRBJ1-3; D might be TRBD1 (5 bases). CDR1 is LNHDA, CDR2 SQIVND, per germline (reference sequence). CDR3 size: 15 residues. V dropped 6 bases and J dropped 3 bases, with 15 bases sitting between them. The CDR3 DNA is TGTGCCAGTAGCATCGAGCAGGGAATTGGAAACACCATATATTTT. This codes for CASSIEQGIGNTIYF.

This chain links TRBV19 with TRBJ1-2; 7 nucleotides match TRBD1. CDR3 size: 14 residues. From germline, CDR1 is LNHDA and CDR2 SQIVND (reference sequence). V gave up 6 bases and J gave up 4 bases; unmatched junction bases: 8. Here the CDR3 DNA reads TGTGCCAGTAGAACCGGGACAGACCGCTATGGCTACACCTTC. Translating it yields CASRTGTDRYGYTF.

The chain combines TRBV9 with TRBJ2-1, with 7 bases aligning to TRBD1. Germline V CDR1 and CDR2: SGDLS, YYNGEE. Trimming cost V 3 bases and J 1 base; bases outside gene matches: 7. The CDR3 has 16 residues. This CDR3 reads CASSELEGASYNEQFF. CDR3 DNA sequence: TGTGCCAGCAGCGAGCTCGAGGGGGCATCCTACAATGAGCAGTTCTTC. The full variable domain, rest sourced from reference TRBV9 and TRBJ2-1, is DSGVTQTPKHLITATGQRVTLRCSPRSGDLSVYWYQQSLDQGLQFLIQYYNGEERAKGNILERFSAQQFPDLHSELNLSSLELGDSALYFCASSELEGASYNEQFFGPGTRLTVL.

CDR3 nucleotide sequence: TGTGCCAGCAGTTTACTCGGTACTAGCAATCAGCCCCAGCATTTT. Amino acids: CASSLLGTSNQPQHF. The V call is TRBV27, the J call TRBJ1-5, with D unclear. Germline loops: CDR1 MNHEY, CDR2 SMNVEV (reference sequence). Trimming took off 2 bases at V and 0 bases at J, with 8 bases between the two ends. The CDR3 covers 15 residues.

The chain joins TRBV6-5 to TRBJ2-6; D possibly corresponds to TRBD1 (6 bases). Germline V CDR1 and CDR2: MNHEY, SVGAGI. CDR3 length: 16 residues. The V gene lost 3 bases and the J gene lost 0 bases, with 9 bases spanning the gap. CDR3 in amino acids: CASSYSTGSGANVLTF. The CDR3 nucleotides read TGTGCCAGCAGTTATTCGACAGGCTCTGGGGCCAACGTCCTGACTTTC.

The rearrangement uses TRBV6-1 and TRBJ2-1; TRBD2 matches at 10 bases. From germline, CDR1 is MNHNS and CDR2 SASEGT. The CDR3 runs to 16 residues. The junction had 7 bases not matched to a gene; V was cut back by 1 base and J by 7 bases. CDR3: CASSEGASGRTNEQFF. CDR3 nucleotide sequence: TGTGCCAGCAGTGAAGGAGCTAGCGGGAGAACAAATGAGCAGTTCTTC.

V usage is TRBV15 and J usage is TRBJ2-7, with 7 bases lining up with TRBD1. The CDR3 runs 15 residues. CDR1 and CDR2 from the germline V gene are LNHNV and YYDKDF (reference sequence). Trimming cost V 3 bases and J 3 bases; bases outside gene matches: 8. The CDR3 DNA reads as TGTGCCACCAGCAGGACCACAGGGGCCAGCTACGAGCAGTACTTC. Its protein product is CATSRTTGASYEQYF.

The CDR3 here is CASSPRTGSSANYGYTF. The CDR3 coding sequence is TGTGCCAGCAGCCCGAGGACAGGCTCCTCAGCTAACTATGGCTACACCTTC. The gene calls are TRBV7-2 and TRBJ1-2; 7 bases are a match to TRBD1. Germline CDR1 reads SGHTA; CDR2 reads FQGNSA. The length of the CDR3 is 17 residues. J gave up 0 bases and V 5 bases, and 12 bases lay outside the gene matches.

The chain joins TRBV27 to TRBJ2-6; D unresolved. The CDR3 is made up of 13 amino acids. Per the germline V gene, CDR1 is MNHEY and CDR2 is SMNVEV (reference sequence). With 3 bases removed from V and 4 bases from J, the gap between germline ends came to 4 bases. The CDR3 sequence is CASSFPGANVLTF. CDR3 DNA: TGTGCCAGCAGTTTTCCGGGGGCCAACGTCCTGACTTTC.

The chain uses TRBV19 and TRBJ2-3; no definite D call. The germline V gene encodes CDR1 LNHDA and CDR2 SQIVND (reference sequence). V lost 3 bases and J lost 3, with 13 bases in between. CDR3 length: 15 residues. CDR3 sequence (DNA): TGTGCCAGTAGTATCTCCGGGTTAGGAACAGATACGCAGTATTTT. It is translated as CASSISGLGTDTQYF. Complete variable domain (other parts from reference TRBV19 and TRBJ2-3): DGGITQSPKYLFRKEGQNVTLSCEQNLNHDAMYWYRQDPGQGLRLIYYSQIVNDFQKGDIAEGYSVSREKKESFPLTVTSAQKNPTAFYLCASSISGLGTDTQYFGPGTRLTVL.